The next 21 T cell receptor beta chains were all read from a single sample in a study of shared clonotypes between healthy human individuals. Profiling relied on immunoSEQ multiplex PCR, and the TCRdb table lists in-frame clones only, not all of them. In the table there are 760,000 or so clones, 95% to 97% of which are singletons. Positively selected for CCR7, the CD45RO-negative cells used as naive CD8 cells excluded terminally differentiated effector memory CD45RA+ cells. Input material: naive CD8+ T cells sorted from blood. The receptors here all came from a man aged 25-45 years in good health.

This chain links TRBV28 with TRBJ1-2, with D perhaps TRBD1 (6 bases). The germline V gene has CDR1 MDHEN and CDR2 SYDVKM. This CDR3 comprises 13 residues. Trimming removed 10 bases at V and 11 bases at J, with 23 bases between. The CDR3 bases are TGTGCCACCTCGATAGGGGGGCGAAGCAGTTACACCTTC. Translating gives CATSIGGRSSYTF.

The V and J genes are TRBV6-5 and TRBJ1-3; D perhaps matches TRBD1 (5 bases). V was cut by 9 bases and J by 4 bases, with 16 bases left in between. In germline, CDR1 is MNHEY, CDR2 SVGAGI. The CDR3 totals 14 residues. The CDR3 is CASKRQFSGNTIYF. In DNA form, the CDR3 reads TGTGCCAGTAAAAGACAGTTTTCCGGAAACACCATATATTTT.

The gene calls are TRBV7-9 and TRBJ2-5, with D possibly TRBD1 on 5 matching bases. Trimming removed 2 bases at V and 3 bases at J, with 10 bases between. The CDR3 consists of 14 residues. CDR1 is SEHNR and CDR2 is FQNEAQ in the germline V gene (reference sequence). The CDR3 spells CASSLYDRKETQYF. The CDR3 nucleotides read TGTGCCAGCAGCTTATACGACAGAAAAGAGACCCAGTACTTC.

This sequence joins TRBV28 and TRBJ1-2, with 10 bases lining up with TRBD1. The CDR3 is made up of 17 amino acids. From germline, CDR1 is MDHEN and CDR2 SYDVKM. Trimming at V came to 5 bases and at J to 3 bases, leaving 12 bases not matched to a gene. The CDR3 protein is CASSRRDRGRSDYGYTF. The CDR3 coding sequence is TGTGCCAGCAGTCGCCGGGACAGGGGAAGGAGCGACTATGGCTACACCTTC.

This sequence joins TRBV13 and TRBJ2-7; D is unresolved. Looked up from germline, CDR1 is PRHDT and CDR2 is FYEKMQ (reference sequence). This CDR3 contains 13 residues. V lost 6 bases to trimming and J lost 5 bases, with 14 bases between them. CDR3 residues: CASSPPLRDEQYF. CDR3 nucleotides: TGTGCCAGCAGTCCCCCTTTGAGAGACGAGCAGTACTTC.

This sequence joins TRBV14 and TRBJ2-7, with TRBD1 matching over 10 bases. V gave up 8 bases and J gave up 6 bases; unmatched junction bases: 7. Germline V gene lookup returns CDR1 SGHDN and CDR2 FVKESK. This CDR3 region has 13 residues. The CDR3 DNA reads as TGTGCCAGCCCCGGGACAGGGGTTTGCGAGCAGTACTTC. Translation gives CASPGTGVCEQYF.

The chain couples TRBV5-1 to TRBJ2-3; 7 bases map to TRBD2. The germline gives CDR1 SGHRS, CDR2 YFSETQ. This CDR3 has 16 amino acids. With 5 bases clipped from V and 5 bases from J, the junction kept 14 bases outside the gene matches. The CDR3 is CASSGGSGAVRDTQYF. The CDR3 region has the DNA TGCGCCAGCAGTGGCGGGAGTGGGGCAGTGAGAGATACGCAGTATTTT.

The chain carries TRBV27 and TRBJ2-2; perhaps TRBD1 as D (5 bases). Trimming cost V 9 bases and J 1 base, with 12 bases left between them. This CDR3 spans 14 amino acids. Germline V gives CDR1 MNHEY, CDR2 SMNVEV (reference sequence). CDR3 DNA sequence: TGTGCCAGACGGCAAACAGGGAACACCGGGGAGCTGTTTTTT. Amino acid sequence: CARRQTGNTGELFF.

The chain joins TRBV5-4 to TRBJ2-3; D is unresolved. The germline gives CDR1 SGHNT, CDR2 YYREEE (reference sequence). The ends were cut back, 4 bases at V and 0 bases at J, with 15 bases in the middle. The CDR3 covers 16 residues. The CDR3 loop is CASSRPADSSTDTQYF. Here the CDR3 DNA reads TGTGCCAGCAGCAGACCCGCGGATAGTAGCACAGATACGCAGTATTTT.

The chain links TRBV6-6 to TRBJ2-7, with 10 bases fitting TRBD2. CDR1 is MNHNY and CDR2 is SVGAGI in the germline V gene (reference sequence). Trimming removed 6 bases from V and 8 bases from J; junction bases left unmatched: 10. CDR3 length: 14 amino acids. DNA of the CDR3: TGTGCCAGCAGCGGGACTAGCGTAAACCGGAAGCAGTACTTC. It encodes CASSGTSVNRKQYF.

This chain links TRBV4-1 with TRBJ2-5, with 8 bases fitting TRBD1. The CDR3 length is 16 residues. From germline, CDR1 is MGHRA and CDR2 YSYEKL. Trimming cost V 2 bases and J 0 bases; bases outside gene matches: 5. The CDR3 DNA sequence: TGCGCCAGCAGCCAACAGACAGGGGCCTACCAAGAGACCCAGTACTTC. Protein sequence: CASSQQTGAYQETQYF.

This chain links TRBV29-1 with TRBJ1-2, with D possibly TRBD1 on 6 matching bases. The CDR3 has 12 residues. The germline gives CDR1 SQVTM, CDR2 ANQGSEA. Trimming removed 5 bases at V and 5 bases at J, with 12 bases between. The CDR3: CSVLRGEYGYTF. CDR3 DNA: TGCAGCGTTCTAAGGGGGGAGTATGGCTACACCTTC.

The chain combines TRBV10-2 with TRBJ2-7; D gene uncertain. CDR3 size: 13 residues. The ends were cut back, 3 bases at V and 3 bases at J, with 9 bases in the middle. Looked up from germline, CDR1 is WSHSY and CDR2 is SAAADI. CDR3 amino acids: CASSEGGLYEQYF. CDR3 bases: TGCGCCAGCAGTGAAGGCGGTCTCTACGAGCAGTACTTC.

This chain connects TRBV30 to TRBJ1-2; no definite D call. Trimming removed 2 bases from V and 2 bases from J, with 15 bases in between. The CDR3 is 15 residues long. Germline V gene sequence: CDR1 GTSNPN, CDR2 SVGIG (reference sequence). CDR3 sequence reads: CAWSKWNSKNYGYTF. As DNA, the CDR3 is TGTGCCTGGAGTAAATGGAACAGCAAGAACTATGGCTACACCTTC.

J is TRBJ2-2 and V is TRBV27; TRBD1 matches at 8 bases. The J segment lost 7 bases and the V segment lost 8 bases, leaving 6 bases of the junction unmatched. The germline V gene has CDR1 MNHEY and CDR2 SMNVEV (reference sequence). The CDR3 runs 13 residues. The CDR3 loop is CASGTGLDGELFF. In DNA, the CDR3 is TGTGCCAGCGGGACAGGATTAGACGGGGAGCTGTTTTTT.

Only one count was recorded for this clone. V and J are TRBV27 and TRBJ2-7; TRBD2 matches at 10 bases. The CDR3 covers 18 residues. V shed 0 bases and J 0 bases; nucleotides not matched to a gene: 8. Germline loops: CDR1 MNHEY, CDR2 SMNVEV (reference sequence). CDR3 sequence reads: CASSLSASGRPSSYEQYF. Written as DNA, the CDR3 is TGTGCCAGCAGTTTATCAGCTAGCGGGAGACCCAGCTCCTACGAGCAGTACTTC.

This clone was recorded only once. The V and J genes are TRBV2 and TRBJ2-7, with TRBD1 matching over 7 bases. There are 14 residues in the CDR3. The germline CDR1 and CDR2 sequences are SNHLY and FYNNEI. V lost 11 bases and J lost 0; bases outside the gene matches: 10. The DNA for the CDR3 is TGTGCCCTCAGAGGTGGGACAGCCTCCTACGAGCAGTACTTC. It is translated as CALRGGTASYEQYF.

This chain uses TRBV7-9 with TRBJ2-1, with 8 bases identical to TRBD1. The V and J ends lost 5 bases and 4 bases, in that order; junction bases with no gene match: 7. Germline values: CDR1 SEHNR, CDR2 FQNEAQ (reference sequence). This CDR3 spans 15 amino acids. CDR3 amino acids: CASSATGATYNEQFF. CDR3 bases: TGTGCCAGCAGCGCGACAGGGGCGACGTACAATGAGCAGTTCTTC.

The V and J genes are TRBV5-4 and TRBJ2-5, with D perhaps TRBD2 (5 bases). TRBJ2-7 explains the end of the DNA better; the J call may be wrong. Germline lookup yields CDR1 SGHNT and CDR2 YYREEE (reference sequence). The CDR3 is 16 residues long. DNA of the CDR3: TGTGCCAGCAGCGATTCACGGGAAACAACCTCCTACGAGCAGTACTTC. Amino acids: CASSDSRETTSYEQYF.

The rearrangement joins TRBV11-2 to TRBJ2-1; D gene unclear. Trimming shortened V by 4 bases and J by 4 bases, and 8 bases separated the two germline ends. This CDR3 comprises 13 residues. CDR1 is SGHAT and CDR2 is FQNNGV in the germline V gene. The CDR3 protein is CASSSPRYNEQFF. CDR3 sequence (DNA): TGTGCCAGCAGCTCACCGCGGTACAATGAGCAGTTCTTC.

The V call is TRBV28, the J call TRBJ1-4; 10 nucleotides line up with TRBD1. Per germline, CDR1 MDHEN and CDR2 SYDVKM. J gave up 5 bases and V 8 bases, and 2 bases lay outside the gene matches. CDR3 size: 13 residues. The CDR3 region has the DNA TGTGCCAGCTGGGGACAGGGGAATGAAAAACTGTTTTTT. Amino acid sequence: CASWGQGNEKLFF.